A selection of T cell receptor beta chains follows, all from one sample in a study of blood T cell repertoires in COVID-19. The table came from immunoSEQ multiplex PCR; TCRdb's copy has only in-frame clones and leaves some out. This table has 60,000 to 80,000 clones, about nine tenths appearing once. What was sequenced was peripheral blood. The receptors stem from a woman in her 70s with acute or convalescent COVID-19. Each CDR3 is given with its conserved first and last residue. D genes are given only for firm matches. Some rows have no size entry. The others give once, few or many, or a class for an expanded clone.

j_call | clone_size | d_call | v_call | cdr3_aa | cdr3_nt
TRBJ1-2 | once | TRBD1 | TRBV6-5 | CASKGTGLTPYGYTF | TGTGCCAGCAAAGGGACAGGCCTTACCCCCTATGGCTACACCTTC
TRBJ1-2 | - | TRBD1 | TRBV7-2 | CASSSQMVTGGGYTF | TGTGCCAGCAGCTCTCAAATGGTGACAGGGGGTGGCTACACCTTC
TRBJ2-5 | - | TRBD2 | TRBV15 | CATSRDRLAGGRETQYF | TGTGCCACCAGCAGAGATCGGCTAGCGGGGGGGCGAGAGACCCAGTACTTC
TRBJ2-7 | once | TRBD2 | TRBV28 | CATSRGSLYEQYF | TGTGCCACCAGTCGCGGGAGTCTCTACGAGCAGTACTTC
TRBJ1-2 | - | TRBD1 | TRBV10-1 | CASNRTGVYGYTF | TGCGCCAGCAATAGGACAGGAGTCTATGGCTACACCTTC
TRBJ2-7 | - | - | TRBV7-9 | CASSPAGTYEQYF | TGTGCCAGCAGCCCGGCGGGTACCTACGAGCAGTACTTC
TRBJ1-5 | - | - | TRBV28 | CASSLSGVGAYQPQHF | TGTGCCAGCAGTTTATCTGGGGTAGGGGCCTATCAGCCCCAGCATTTT
TRBJ2-1 | - | TRBD2 | TRBV15 | CATSRVGGRIYNEQFF | TGTGCCACCAGCAGAGTTGGCGGGAGAATCTACAATGAGCAGTTCTTC
TRBJ2-1 | - | - | TRBV4-1 | CASSQVIPPVNEQFF | TGCGCCAGCAGCCAAGTTATACCCCCGGTGAATGAGCAGTTCTTC
TRBJ2-2 | - | TRBD1 | TRBV30 | CAWAGTGSNRELFF | TGTGCCTGGGCCGGGACAGGGAGTAACCGGGAGCTGTTTTTT
TRBJ2-7 | once | - | TRBV28 | CASSMLLAEPSYEQYF | TGTGCCAGCAGTATGCTCTTAGCGGAGCCTTCCTACGAGCAGTACTTC
TRBJ2-7 | - | TRBD2 | TRBV3-1/TRBV3-2 | CASSRAGPRYEQYF | TGTGCCAGCAGCCGAGCGGGACCCCGCTACGAGCAGTACTTC
TRBJ1-4 | - | TRBD1 | TRBV5-5 | CASSSAGTGNEKLFF | TGTGCCAGCAGCTCCGCCGGGACAGGGAATGAAAAACTGTTTTTT
TRBJ1-1 | - | - | TRBV7-2 | CASSLTPNTEAFF | TGTGCCAGCAGCTTAACACCGAACACTGAAGCTTTCTTT
TRBJ1-2 | - | TRBD1 | TRBV5-1 | CASSPDRGQGYTF | TGCGCCAGCAGCCCGGACAGGGGGCAAGGCTACACCTTC
TRBJ1-1 | - | - | TRBV9 | CASSVGPGSTEAFF | TGTGCCAGCAGCGTAGGCCCGGGGTCCACTGAAGCTTTCTTT
TRBJ2-3 | - | TRBD2 | TRBV29-1 | CSVLRGGGTDTQYF | TGCAGCGTTCTGCGGGGGGGCGGAACAGATACGCAGTATTTT
TRBJ1-2 | - | - | TRBV7-9 | CASSLLGRDGYTF | TGTGCCAGCAGCTTACTCGGGAGGGATGGCTACACCTTC
TRBJ1-1 | - | - | TRBV7-2 | CASSPKFTEAFF | TGTGCCAGCAGCCCAAAATTCACTGAAGCTTTCTTT
TRBJ2-1 | - | - | TRBV6-5 | CASSQTNNEQFF | TGTGCCAGCAGTCAGACAAACAATGAGCAGTTCTTC
TRBJ2-1 | - | TRBD2 | TRBV15 | CATSREAGSYNEQFF | TGTGCCACCAGCAGAGAAGCGGGGTCCTACAATGAGCAGTTCTTC
TRBJ1-2 | - | TRBD1 | TRBV5-1 | CASSGDSYGYTF | TGCGCCAGCTCGGGGGACAGCTATGGCTACACCTTC
TRBJ2-7 | - | - | TRBV6-5 | CASSPGSSYEQYF | TGTGCCAGCAGCCCCGGGAGCTCCTACGAGCAGTACTTC
TRBJ2-7 | - | TRBD2 | TRBV28 | CASSLGGSYEQYF | TGTGCCAGCAGTTTGGGCGGGAGCTACGAGCAGTACTTC
TRBJ1-5 | - | - | TRBV19 | CASSKAGVPSNQPQHF | TGTGCCAGTAGTAAGGCGGGCGTACCCAGCAATCAGCCCCAGCATTTT
TRBJ2-7 | few | TRBD2 | TRBV27 | CASSPGRRLSYEQYF | TGTGCCAGCAGTCCCGGGAGGAGGTTATCCTACGAGCAGTACTTC
TRBJ2-7 | - | TRBD2 | TRBV7-2 | CASSLVAGWGGANEQYF | TGTGCCAGCAGCTTAGTAGCGGGATGGGGTGGGGCTAACGAGCAGTACTTC
TRBJ2-1 | - | TRBD2 | TRBV3-1/TRBV3-2 | CASSLRFTGLVVRSYNEQFF | TGTGCCAGCAGCCTCCGATTCACGGGACTAGTCGTTCGCTCCTACAATGAGCAGTTCTTC
TRBJ1-5 | - | - | TRBV14 | CASSHEAQPQHF | TGTGCCAGCAGCCACGAAGCACAGCCCCAGCATTTT